What follows are 20 T cell receptor beta chains derived from one specimen sequenced in a study of blood T cell repertoires in COVID-19. Sequencing was performed with immunoSEQ multiplex PCR; in TCRdb, only in-frame clones are kept and a portion is missing. This repertoire shows over 200,000 clones, about 90% found once; its top ten account for less than 3.5%. Sequencing was performed on peripheral blood. These receptor sequences come from an older woman with acute or convalescent COVID-19.

The rearrangement joins TRBV19 to TRBJ2-7; the D gene is possibly TRBD1 (5 bases). From germline, CDR1 is LNHDA and CDR2 SQIVND (reference sequence). V was pared by 5 bases and J by 2 bases, with 13 bases between. The CDR3 runs 14 residues. The CDR3 DNA reads as TGTGCCAGTAGTGCACGGACAAATACCTACGAGCAGTACTTC. Translated, it gives CASSARTNTYEQYF. Combining the CDR3 with reference TRBV19 and TRBJ2-7 gives the whole variable domain DGGITQSPKYLFRKEGQNVTLSCEQNLNHDAMYWYRQDPGQGLRLIYYSQIVNDFQKGDIAEGYSVSREKKESFPLTVTSAQKNPTAFYLCASSARTNTYEQYFGPGTRLTVT.

This chain joins TRBV10-1 and TRBJ2-7, with D maybe TRBD2 (7 bases). V dropped 8 bases and J dropped 0 bases, with 17 bases sitting between them. This CDR3 is 15 amino acids long. CDR1 WNHNN and CDR2 SYGVQD come from the germline V gene (reference sequence). In nucleotides, the CDR3 is TGCGCCAGCGCAAAGGGGGGGGCGAGCTCCTACGAGCAGTACTTC. This sequence encodes CASAKGGASSYEQYF.

The chain couples TRBV4-2 to TRBJ1-3; D is undetermined. The CDR3 spans 15 residues. The V gene lost 3 bases and the J gene lost 0 bases, with 9 bases spanning the gap. CDR1 is LGHNA, CDR2 YNFKEQ, per germline. This CDR3 reads CASSHPLSSGNTIYF. The CDR3 DNA follows: TGTGCCAGCAGCCATCCTCTCAGCTCTGGAAACACCATATATTTT.

This clone occurred once. This rearrangement joins TRBV7-6 to TRBJ2-7; TRBD2 matches at 10 bases. This CDR3 has 16 amino acids. The germline gives CDR1 SGHVS, CDR2 FNYEAQ. Trimming took 5 bases from V and 5 from J; bases not matched to a gene: 12. For the CDR3, the DNA is TGTGCCAGCAGCCCTAGGGGGCCAGCGGGAGGGCACGAGCAGTACTTC. It codes for CASSPRGPAGGHEQYF. Variable domain in full (rest from reference TRBV7-6 and TRBJ2-7): GAGVSQSPRYKVTKRGQDVALRCDPISGHVSLYWYRQALGQGPEFLTYFNYEAQQDKSGLPNDRFSAERPEGSISTLTIQRTEQRDSAMYRCASSPRGPAGGHEQYFGPGTRLTVT.

The chain uses TRBV6-2 or TRBV6-3 and TRBJ2-1, with 7 positions matching TRBD1. Germline CDR1 MNHEY, CDR2 SVGEGT. Losses at the gene ends were 2 bases for V and 7 bases for J; bases not matched to a gene: 8. The CDR3 has 15 residues. The CDR3 reads CASSYVDRFRNEQFF. The CDR3 DNA is TGTGCCAGCAGTTACGTGGACAGGTTTCGGAATGAGCAGTTCTTC.

The gene calls are TRBV7-9 and TRBJ1-3; TRBD1 is a possible D gene (5 bases). The V gene's germline CDR1 is SEHNR and CDR2 FQNEAQ (reference sequence). The CDR3 is 14 amino acids. Trimming left V 5 bases short and J 3 bases short, with 11 bases between. CDR3 nucleotide sequence: TGTGCCAGCAGCGTTGGGACTTATGGAAACACCATATATTTT. Encoded protein: CASSVGTYGNTIYF.

The chain joins TRBV5-1 to TRBJ1-1; 8 bases map to TRBD1. Unmatched junction bases numbered 11, after V lost 1 base and J lost 0 bases. The CDR3 spans 18 residues. Germline lookup yields CDR1 SGHRS and CDR2 YFSETQ. This CDR3 is CASSLLPTGATMNTEAFF. The CDR3 region has the DNA TGCGCCAGCAGCTTGCTCCCGACAGGGGCGACCATGAACACTGAAGCTTTCTTT.

The V gene is TRBV18, the J gene TRBJ1-2; D unclear. The CDR3 spans 12 residues. CDR1 is KGHSH, CDR2 LQKENI, per germline. V was clipped by 1 base and J by 5 bases, with 5 bases between them. CDR3 sequence reads: CASSPRPYGYTF. Here the CDR3 DNA reads TGTGCCAGCTCACCACGTCCGTATGGCTACACCTTC.

V and J are TRBV6-5 and TRBJ1-1, with a possible D match to TRBD1 (6 bases). Deletions cut 6 bases from V and 11 bases from J, with 16 bases between. CDR1 is MNHEY and CDR2 is SVGAGI in the germline V gene. The CDR3 has 12 amino acids. The CDR3 spells CASRGPEGVAFF. DNA of the CDR3: TGTGCCAGCAGGGGTCCCGAGGGGGTGGCTTTCTTT.

The chain combines TRBV19 with TRBJ1-6, with D unresolved. The length of the CDR3 is 14 residues. Germline V gives CDR1 LNHDA, CDR2 SQIVND (reference sequence). Trimming removed 7 bases from V and 7 bases from J, with 14 bases in between. CDR3 in amino acids: CASTSGFWNSPLHF. Here the CDR3 DNA reads TGTGCCAGTACCTCGGGGTTCTGGAATTCACCCCTCCACTTT.

V usage is TRBV6-6 and J usage is TRBJ1-6; perhaps TRBD1 as D (5 bases). Germline V gene data show CDR1 as MNHNY and CDR2 as SVGAGI (reference sequence). CDR3 length equals 12 residues. Trimming stripped 7 bases from V and 8 bases from J, with 9 bases between. CDR3 nucleotide sequence: TGTGCCAGCACCAGGGATTATTCACCCCTCCACTTT. Protein: CASTRDYSPLHF.

On this clone itself: One end of the junction does not line up with germline, which may come from a read error. The rearrangement joins TRBV7-7 to TRBJ2-1; 10 nucleotides match TRBD1. This CDR3 region has 16 residues. Per germline, CDR1 SSHAT and CDR2 FNYEAQ (reference sequence). CDR3 nucleotide sequence: TGTGCTAGCAGCTTTGCCGGGACAGGGGCGAACAATGAGCAGTTCTTC. Residues: CASSFAGTGANNEQFF.

The chain combines TRBV5-4 with TRBJ2-7; 9 bases are a match to TRBD1. The CDR3 loop spans 15 amino acids. With V trimmed by 4 bases and J by 2 bases, 7 bases remained unmatched. Germline lookup yields CDR1 SGHNT and CDR2 YYREEE (reference sequence). The DNA of the CDR3 is TGTGCCAGCAGCCGAGACAGGGGGGGACCCTACGAGCAGTACTTC. Amino acids: CASSRDRGGPYEQYF.

This sequence joins TRBV19 and TRBJ1-5, with D possibly being TRBD1 (6 bases). This CDR3 comprises 14 residues. CDR1 is LNHDA, CDR2 SQIVND, per germline (reference sequence). Deletions cut 5 bases from V and 1 base from J, with 9 bases between. CDR3 sequence: CASSRTGSNQPQHF. CDR3 nucleotide sequence: TGTGCCAGTAGTCGTACAGGGAGCAATCAGCCCCAGCATTTT.

Only one count was recorded for this clone. The chain joins TRBV6-2 or TRBV6-3 to TRBJ1-2; possible D gene TRBD1, 6 bases. This CDR3 is built from 13 residues. Germline V gene lookup returns CDR1 MNHEY and CDR2 SVGEGT. V was shortened by 2 bases and J by 4 bases, with 8 bases between the two germline ends. The CDR3 region has the DNA TGTGCCAGCAGTTACGGACAGTTCTATGGCTACACCTTC. The encoded protein is CASSYGQFYGYTF.

The rearrangement joins TRBV6-5 to TRBJ2-2; D might be TRBD1 (7 bases). The CDR3 length is 14 residues. Germline V gives CDR1 MNHEY, CDR2 SVGAGI. The ends were cut back, 7 bases at V and 4 bases at J, with 13 bases in the middle. CDR3 sequence: CASTLQGGTGELFF. CDR3 DNA: TGTGCCAGCACATTGCAGGGGGGCACCGGGGAGCTGTTTTTT.

Only a few counts were recorded for this clone. The chain joins TRBV7-9 to TRBJ2-7; 8 bases agree with TRBD2. The CDR3 loop spans 12 amino acids. Germline V gene lookup returns CDR1 SEHNR and CDR2 FQNEAQ (reference sequence). V lost 7 bases and J lost 7; bases outside the gene matches: 6. The CDR3 region has the DNA TGTGCCAGCACCCTTCGCGGGGGGGAGCAGTACTTC. Amino acids: CASTLRGGEQYF.

Only one count was recorded for this clone. The chain employs TRBV7-3 and TRBJ2-2, with 9 bases that match TRBD2. Germline CDR1 and CDR2: SGHTA and FQGTGA. V lost 5 bases, J lost 4 bases, and 8 bases stayed unmatched. This CDR3 spans 16 amino acids. DNA for the CDR3: TGTGCCAGCAGCCCCCAAGCGGGGGGCCGCACCGGGGAGCTGTTTTTT. The encoded protein is CASSPQAGGRTGELFF.

J is TRBJ1-2 and V is TRBV5-1; D gene uncertain. The V gene's germline CDR1 is SGHRS and CDR2 YFSETQ. The CDR3 contains 13 residues. V lost 0 bases to trimming and J lost 2 bases, with 5 bases between them. Written as DNA, the CDR3 is TGCGCCAGCAGCTTGGACAGCAACTATGGCTACACCTTC. Its protein product is CASSLDSNYGYTF.

J is TRBJ2-4 and V is TRBV19; 9 nucleotides align to TRBD2. J lost 7 bases, V lost 7 bases, and 5 bases had no gene match. The CDR3 contains 13 residues. Germline V gene sequence: CDR1 LNHDA, CDR2 SQIVND (reference sequence). CDR3 nucleotides: TGTGCCAGTAAACCTGGACTAGCGAACATTCAGTACTTC. Translated, it gives CASKPGLANIQYF.